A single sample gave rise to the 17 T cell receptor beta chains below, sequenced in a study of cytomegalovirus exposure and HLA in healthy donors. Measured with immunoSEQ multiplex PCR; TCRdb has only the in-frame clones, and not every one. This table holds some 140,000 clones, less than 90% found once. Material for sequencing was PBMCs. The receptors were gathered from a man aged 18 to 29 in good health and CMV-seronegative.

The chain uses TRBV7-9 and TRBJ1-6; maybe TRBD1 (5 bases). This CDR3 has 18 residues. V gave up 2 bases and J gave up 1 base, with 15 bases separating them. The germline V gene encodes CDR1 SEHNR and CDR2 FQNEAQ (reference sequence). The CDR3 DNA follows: TGTGCCAGCAGCTTACGTACAGGTGCGGAATCCTATAATTCACCCCTCCACTTT. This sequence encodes CASSLRTGAESYNSPLHF.

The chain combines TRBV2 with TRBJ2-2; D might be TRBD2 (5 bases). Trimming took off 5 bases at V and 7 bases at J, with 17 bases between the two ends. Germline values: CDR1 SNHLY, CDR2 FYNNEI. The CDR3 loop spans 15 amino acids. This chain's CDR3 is CASSRGQVKGGELFF. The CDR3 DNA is TGTGCCAGCAGTAGAGGGCAGGTCAAGGGCGGGGAGCTGTTTTTT.

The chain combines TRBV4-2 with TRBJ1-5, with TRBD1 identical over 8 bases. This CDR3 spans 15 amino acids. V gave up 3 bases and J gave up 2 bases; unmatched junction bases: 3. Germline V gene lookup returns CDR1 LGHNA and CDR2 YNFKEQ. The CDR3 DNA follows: TGTGCCAGCAGCCAGGACAGGGTGGGCAATCAGCCCCAGCATTTT. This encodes CASSQDRVGNQPQHF.

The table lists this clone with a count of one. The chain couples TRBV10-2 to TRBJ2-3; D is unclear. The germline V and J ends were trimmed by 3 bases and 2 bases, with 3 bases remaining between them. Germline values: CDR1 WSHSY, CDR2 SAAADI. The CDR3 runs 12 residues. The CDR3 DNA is TGCGCCAGCAGTGACAACACAGATACGCAGTATTTT. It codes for CASSDNTDTQYF.

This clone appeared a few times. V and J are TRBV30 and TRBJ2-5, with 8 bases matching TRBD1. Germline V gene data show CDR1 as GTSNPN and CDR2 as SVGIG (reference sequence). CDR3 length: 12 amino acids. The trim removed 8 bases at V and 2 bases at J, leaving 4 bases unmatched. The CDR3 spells CAQGAGQETQYF. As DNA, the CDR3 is TGTGCCCAGGGGGCAGGTCAAGAGACCCAGTACTTC.

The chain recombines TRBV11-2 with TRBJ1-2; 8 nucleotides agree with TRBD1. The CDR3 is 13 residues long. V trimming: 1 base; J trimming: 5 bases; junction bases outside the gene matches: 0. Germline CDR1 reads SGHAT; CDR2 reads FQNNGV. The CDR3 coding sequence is TGTGCCAGCAGCTTAGGACAGGGGTATGGCTACACCTTC. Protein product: CASSLGQGYGYTF.

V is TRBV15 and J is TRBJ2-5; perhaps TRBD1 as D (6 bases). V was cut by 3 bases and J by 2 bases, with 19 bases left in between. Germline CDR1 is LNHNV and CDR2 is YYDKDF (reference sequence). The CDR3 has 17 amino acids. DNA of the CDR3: TGTGCCACCAGCAGGTCGTCAGGGGCTACGTGGCAAGAGACCCAGTACTTC. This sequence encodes CATSRSSGATWQETQYF. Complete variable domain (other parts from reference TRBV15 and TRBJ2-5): DAMVIQNPRYQVTQFGKPVTLSCSQTLNHNVMYWYQQKSSQAPKLLFHYYDKDFNNEADTPDNFQSRRPNTSFCFLDIRSPGLGDTAMYLCATSRSSGATWQETQYFGPGTRLLVL.

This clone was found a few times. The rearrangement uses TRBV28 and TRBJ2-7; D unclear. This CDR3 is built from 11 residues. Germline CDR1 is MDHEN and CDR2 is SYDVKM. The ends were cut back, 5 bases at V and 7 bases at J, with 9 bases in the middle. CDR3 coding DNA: TGTGCCAGCAGTCTCGCTCGGGAGCAGTACTTC. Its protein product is CASSLAREQYF.

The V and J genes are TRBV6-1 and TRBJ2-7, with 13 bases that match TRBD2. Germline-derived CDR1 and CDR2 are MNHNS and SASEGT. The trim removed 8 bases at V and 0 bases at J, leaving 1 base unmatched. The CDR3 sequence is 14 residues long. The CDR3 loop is CASGTSGISYEQYF. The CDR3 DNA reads TGTGCCAGCGGGACTAGCGGGATCTCCTACGAGCAGTACTTC.

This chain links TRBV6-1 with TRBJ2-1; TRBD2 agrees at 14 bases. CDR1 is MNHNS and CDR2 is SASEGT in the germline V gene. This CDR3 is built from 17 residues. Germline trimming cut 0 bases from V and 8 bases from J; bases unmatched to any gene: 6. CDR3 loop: CASSEATSGGAWDEQFF. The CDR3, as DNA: TGTGCCAGCAGTGAAGCGACTAGCGGGGGGGCTTGGGATGAGCAGTTCTTC.

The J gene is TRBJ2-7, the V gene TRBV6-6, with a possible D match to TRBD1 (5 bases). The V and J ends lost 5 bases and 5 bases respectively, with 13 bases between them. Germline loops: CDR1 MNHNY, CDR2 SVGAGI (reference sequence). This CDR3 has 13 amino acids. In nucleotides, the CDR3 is TGTGCCAGCAGTCCACAGGCTTACCACGAGCAGTACTTC. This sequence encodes CASSPQAYHEQYF.

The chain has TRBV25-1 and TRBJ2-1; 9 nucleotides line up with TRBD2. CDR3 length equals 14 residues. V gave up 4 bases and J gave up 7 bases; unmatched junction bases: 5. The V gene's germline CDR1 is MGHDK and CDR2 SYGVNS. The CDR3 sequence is CASSVSGGPNEQFF. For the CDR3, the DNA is TGTGCCAGCAGTGTTAGCGGGGGCCCAAATGAGCAGTTCTTC.

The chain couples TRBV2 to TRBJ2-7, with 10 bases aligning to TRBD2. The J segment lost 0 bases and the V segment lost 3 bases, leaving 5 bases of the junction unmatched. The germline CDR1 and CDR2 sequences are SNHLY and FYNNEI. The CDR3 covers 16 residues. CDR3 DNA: TGTGCCAGCAGTGACACTAGCGGGGATTACTCCTACGAGCAGTACTTC. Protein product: CASSDTSGDYSYEQYF.

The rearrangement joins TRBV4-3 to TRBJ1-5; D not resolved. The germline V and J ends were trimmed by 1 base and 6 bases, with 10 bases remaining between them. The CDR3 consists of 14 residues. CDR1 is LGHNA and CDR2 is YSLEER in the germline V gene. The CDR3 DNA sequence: TGCGCCAGCAGCCAAGGCCGGTATAGTCAGCCCCAGCATTTT. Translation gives CASSQGRYSQPQHF.

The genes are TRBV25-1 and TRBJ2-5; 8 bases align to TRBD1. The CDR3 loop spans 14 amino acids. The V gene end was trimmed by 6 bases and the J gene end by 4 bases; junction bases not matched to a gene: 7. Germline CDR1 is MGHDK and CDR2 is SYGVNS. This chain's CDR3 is CASSLGQGGETQYF. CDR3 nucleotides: TGTGCCAGCAGCCTCGGACAGGGTGGAGAGACCCAGTACTTC.

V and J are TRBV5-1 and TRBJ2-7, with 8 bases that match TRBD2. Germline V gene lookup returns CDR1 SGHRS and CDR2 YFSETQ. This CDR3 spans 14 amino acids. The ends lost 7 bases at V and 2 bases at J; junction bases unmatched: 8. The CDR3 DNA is TGCGCCAGCTCAGGGGCTAGCGGGCCCTACGAGCAGTACTTC. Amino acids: CASSGASGPYEQYF.

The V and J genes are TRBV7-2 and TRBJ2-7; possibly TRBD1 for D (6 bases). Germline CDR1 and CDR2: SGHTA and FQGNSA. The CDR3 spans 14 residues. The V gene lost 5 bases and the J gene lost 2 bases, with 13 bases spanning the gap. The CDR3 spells CASSGRDKPYEQYF. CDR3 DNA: TGTGCCAGCAGCGGCCGGGACAAACCCTACGAGCAGTACTTC.